A single sample is the source of the 2 T cell receptor beta chains below, sequenced in a study of T cell repertoires in cytomegalovirus infection. TCRdb analysed the reads with MiXCR anew, one entry per CDR3 protein. The data show approximately 500,000 distinct CDR3 sequences, with 16% seen just once and more than 20% held by the top ten. The sample comprised CD8+ T cells from PBMCs. The source is a human donor in good health (CMV status not recorded). Some clones in this sample may be carry-over from other donors' samples.

As for this clonotype: Likely a read error: the CDR3 ends without its conserved phenylalanine or tryptophan. The rearrangement links TRBV9 to TRBJ1-2; TRBD1 might be the D (6 bases). V lost 2 bases, J lost 0 bases, and 11 bases lay in between. CDR1 and CDR2 from the germline V gene are SGDLS and YYNGEE. This CDR3 spans 15 amino acids. The CDR3 sequence is CASSVGQGSNYGYTL. CDR3 nucleotide sequence: TGTGCCAGCAGCGTCGGTCAGGGGTCTAACTATGGCTACACCTTA.

This clonotype was seen at least ten times. The rearrangement links TRBV7-9 to TRBJ2-7; 9 nucleotides agree with TRBD1. This CDR3 is built from 13 residues. V lost 8 bases, J lost 3 bases, and 5 bases stayed unmatched. Germline CDR1 reads SEHNR; CDR2 reads FQNEAQ (reference sequence). CDR3 coding DNA: TGTGCCAGCGGGACAGGGAGTTTCTACGAGCAGTACTTC. As protein: CASGTGSFYEQYF.